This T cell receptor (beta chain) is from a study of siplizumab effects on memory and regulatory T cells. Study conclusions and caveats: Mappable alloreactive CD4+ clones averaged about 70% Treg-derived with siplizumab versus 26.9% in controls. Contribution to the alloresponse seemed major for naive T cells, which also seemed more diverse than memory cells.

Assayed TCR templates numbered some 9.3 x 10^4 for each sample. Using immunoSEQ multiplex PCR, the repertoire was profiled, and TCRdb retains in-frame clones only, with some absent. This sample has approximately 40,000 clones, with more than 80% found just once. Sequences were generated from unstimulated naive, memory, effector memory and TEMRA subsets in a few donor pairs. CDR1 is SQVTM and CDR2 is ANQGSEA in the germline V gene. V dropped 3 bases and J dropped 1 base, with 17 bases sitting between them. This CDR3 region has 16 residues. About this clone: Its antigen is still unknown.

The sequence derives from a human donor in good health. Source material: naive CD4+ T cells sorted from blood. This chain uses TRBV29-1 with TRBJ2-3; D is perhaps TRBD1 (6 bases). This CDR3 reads CSVDNLQGWGTDTQYF. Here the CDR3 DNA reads TGCAGCGTTGATAACTTACAGGGATGGGGCACAGATACGCAGTATTTT.